This TCR beta chain was found in a study of T cell repertoires in cytomegalovirus infection (dated by TCRdb to the late 2010s). Regarding the study in general: Alongside well-studied HLA-B-restricted epitopes, the peptide stimulations were aimed at recently identified HLA-C-restricted CMV epitopes, whose presentation resists viral immunomodulation. The HLA type of each donor mattered for the analysis, because public TCR beta signatures pointed to carriage of CMV infection along with the matching HLA type.

This specimen's treatment or condition label, interpreted: in vitro stimulation with specific CMV peptide epitopes to enrich CMV-specific T cells. From the germline V gene, CDR1 is SGHVS and CDR2 is FQNEAQ. Germline trimming: 6 bases from V, 4 bases from J; junction bases outside gene matches: 7. The CDR3 numbers 15 residues from cysteine through phenylalanine. Only the CDR3 DNA is retained, 45 bases long and in frame from the first base. Paper-wide results and their limitations: In both this cohort and an independent roughly 330-donor cohort, the cumulative frequency of public TCR beta family members distinguished carriers of CMV infection plus the relevant HLA type. The ex vivo response was dominated by HLA-C-restricted CMV-specific TCR beta clonotypes, and the single most frequent clonotype in two of eight donors was supplied by these HLA-C-restricted clonotypes.

The listed sequencing device is Illumina HiSeq 1500. The raw public data were reprocessed by TCRdb itself: fastp quality trimming at Q25, MiXCR clonotype calling, in-frame beta chains only. Identical CDR3 protein sequences are pooled into one entry, listed with their most common genes and DNA. A total of about 700,000 distinct CDR3 sequences appear in this sample, approximately 33% of them only once. Roughly 18% of the sample comes from the top ten. This clonotype showed up many times. Its recognized antigen is unknown. No base-level quality is on record; no much larger clone is a single base apart. Recombination connected TRBV7-8 to TRBJ1-3, and 9 bases in between align with TRBD1. The source was cultured PBMCs, collected from culture after CMV antigen stimulation. The receptor was derived from a human donor in good health (CMV status not recorded). Some clones in this sample may be carry-over from other donors' samples. CDR3 loop: CASRKDRGVGNTIYF. The sequenced DNA is TGTGCCAGCAGAAAGGACAGGGGAGTAGGAAACACCATATATTTT.